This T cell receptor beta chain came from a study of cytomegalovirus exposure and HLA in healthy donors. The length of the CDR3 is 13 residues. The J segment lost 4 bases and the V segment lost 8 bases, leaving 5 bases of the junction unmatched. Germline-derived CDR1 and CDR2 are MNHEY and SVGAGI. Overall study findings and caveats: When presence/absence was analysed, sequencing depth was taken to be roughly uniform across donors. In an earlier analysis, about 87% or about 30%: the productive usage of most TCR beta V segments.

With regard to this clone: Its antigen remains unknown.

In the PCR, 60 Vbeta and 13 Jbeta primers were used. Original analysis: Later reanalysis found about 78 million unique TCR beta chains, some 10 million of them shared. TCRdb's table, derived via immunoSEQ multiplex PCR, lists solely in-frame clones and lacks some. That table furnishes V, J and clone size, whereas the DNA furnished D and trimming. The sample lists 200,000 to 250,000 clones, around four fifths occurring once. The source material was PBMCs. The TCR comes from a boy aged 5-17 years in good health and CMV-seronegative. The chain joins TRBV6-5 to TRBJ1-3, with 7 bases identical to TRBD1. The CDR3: CASVMTGGNTIYF. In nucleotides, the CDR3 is TGTGCCAGCGTTATGACAGGGGGAAACACCATATATTTT.